These 3 T cell receptor beta chains originate from one sample sequenced in a study of identical twins. TCRdb re-derived calls from the 5' RACE reads in MiXCR, one entry per CDR3 protein. Altogether about 890,000 distinct CDR3 sequences are present, around 12% being singletons, with the ten largest covering 1.5% to 2%. The data also belong to a second study, concerning yellow fever vaccine responses in identical twins.

The specimen sequenced was PBMCs. The source is a woman aged 18-30 years in good health.

J is TRBJ2-1 and V is TRBV7-9; 9 bases agree with TRBD1. V lost 5 bases and J lost 9; bases outside the gene matches: 14. Per the germline V gene, CDR1 is SEHNR and CDR2 is FQNEAQ (reference sequence). The CDR3 runs to 16 residues. The chain's CDR3 is CASSHYRGLDDGEQFF. DNA for the CDR3: TGTGCCAGCAGCCACTACAGGGGGCTAGATGATGGTGAGCAGTTCTTC.

This clonotype was detected many times. The gene calls are TRBV24-1 and TRBJ2-1, with 10 bases identical to TRBD2. The CDR3 totals 17 residues. CDR1 and CDR2 from the germline V gene are KGHDR and SFDVKD. The trim removed 3 bases at V and 2 bases at J, leaving 6 bases unmatched. CDR3 DNA sequence: TGTGCCACCAGTGATCCTAGACTAGCGGGCCCCTACAATGAGCAGTTCTTC. Its translation is CATSDPRLAGPYNEQFF.

The rearrangement links TRBV13 to TRBJ2-1; TRBD1 matches 7 bases. The trim removed 5 bases at V and 4 bases at J, leaving 5 bases unmatched. This CDR3 has 14 amino acids. In germline, CDR1 is PRHDT, CDR2 FYEKMQ (reference sequence). The CDR3: CASSQGQIYNEQFF. The CDR3 DNA reads TGTGCCAGCAGCCAGGGACAGATATACAATGAGCAGTTCTTC.